These T cell receptor beta chains were read from a single sample in a study of T cell repertoires in cytomegalovirus infection. One entry per CDR3 protein results from TCRdb running MiXCR on the reads. The table records more than 500,000 distinct CDR3 sequences, approximately 15% of them present only once. The sample consisted of CD8+ T cells from PBMCs. These receptors were taken from a human donor in good health (CMV status not recorded). Some clones in this sample may be carry-over from other donors' samples. CDR3s include the opening cysteine and the closing phenylalanine or tryptophan. D genes are given only for firm matches.

D | J | V | CDR3
NA | TRBJ2-1 | TRBV11-2 | CASSLRGRISYNEQFF
NA | TRBJ2-7 | TRBV28 | CASSLPYRGTYEQYF
TRBD1 | TRBJ1-4 | TRBV12-3/TRBV12-4 | CASKLSGGFNEKLFF
NA | TRBJ1-4 | TRBV10-2 | CATGEGRELFF
TRBD2 | TRBJ2-1 | TRBV15 | CATSKPLGASGNEQFF
NA | TRBJ1-4 | TRBV7-8 | CASSATISNEKLFF
TRBD1 | TRBJ1-1 | TRBV9 | CASSHWDRGPLNTEAFF
TRBD1 | TRBJ2-1 | TRBV2 | CARADRGINNEQFF
NA | TRBJ2-7 | TRBV20-1 | CSARGRNEQYF
NA | TRBJ1-1 | TRBV5-6 | CASRQGGSTEAFF
TRBD1 | TRBJ2-2 | TRBV11-2 | CASSVETGESGELFF
NA | TRBJ2-1 | TRBV24-1 | CATSGGVGYNEQFF
NA | TRBJ1-1 | TRBV7-3 | CASSAGLHTEAFF
TRBD1 | TRBJ1-2 | TRBV4-2 | CASSHAGTGLSYGYTF
TRBD2 | TRBJ2-1 | TRBV5-6 | CASSLSSGGPKNEQFF
NA | TRBJ1-2 | TRBV7-3 | CASSLTGKNGYTF
TRBD1 | TRBJ2-2 | TRBV4-1 | CASSTGGTARLAGELFF
NA | TRBJ1-4 | TRBV5-5 | CASSLGQLATNEKLFF
NA | TRBJ1-5 | TRBV7-8 | CASSPRGAGQPQHF
TRBD2 | TRBJ2-1 | TRBV24-1 | CATSDFSSGSLYNEQFF
NA | TRBJ2-3 | TRBV7-3 | CASSLTRLSGDTQYF